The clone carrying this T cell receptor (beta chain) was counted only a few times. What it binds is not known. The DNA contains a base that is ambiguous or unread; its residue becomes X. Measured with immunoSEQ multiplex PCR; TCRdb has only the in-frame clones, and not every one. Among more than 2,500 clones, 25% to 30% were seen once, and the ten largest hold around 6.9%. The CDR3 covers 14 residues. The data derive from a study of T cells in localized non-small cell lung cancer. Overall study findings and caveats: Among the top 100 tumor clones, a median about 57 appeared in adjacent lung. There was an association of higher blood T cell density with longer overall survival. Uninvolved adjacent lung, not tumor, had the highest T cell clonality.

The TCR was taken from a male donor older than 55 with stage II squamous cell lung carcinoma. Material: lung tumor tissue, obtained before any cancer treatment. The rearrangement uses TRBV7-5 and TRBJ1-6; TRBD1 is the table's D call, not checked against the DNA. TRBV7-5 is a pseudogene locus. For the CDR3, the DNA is TGTGCCAGCAGCTTGTTGGACACRAGTTCACCCCTCCACTTT. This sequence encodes CASSLLDXSSPLHF. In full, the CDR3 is CASSLLDTSSPLHF.